A selection of T cell receptor beta chains follows, all from one sample in a study of blood T cell repertoires in COVID-19. Generated by immunoSEQ multiplex PCR, the TCRdb table keeps only in-frame clones and is missing some. The table includes around 30,000 clones, over 75% detected once. The sequencing input was peripheral blood. The receptor set was obtained from a woman aged 55 to 70 with active COVID-19. Each CDR3 is given with its conserved first and last residue.

v_gene,j_gene,CDR3aa
TRBV7-3,TRBJ1-2,CASSYDRVNYGYTF
TRBV5-1,TRBJ2-5,CASSIQGLQETQYF
TRBV2,TRBJ2-7,CASSDSGYEQYF
TRBV7-8,TRBJ2-1,CASSLGLAFGSSYNEQFF
TRBV19,TRBJ2-1,CASSIDTYLSREQFF
TRBV4-1,TRBJ2-7,CASSQDGAGAGYEQYF
TRBV7-9,TRBJ2-7,CASSANPDRGSSYEQYF
TRBV3-1/TRBV3-2,TRBJ2-5,CASRYRDRETQYF
TRBV3-1/TRBV3-2,TRBJ1-1,CASSHRVRGPEAFF
TRBV3-1/TRBV3-2,TRBJ2-6,CASSQGVRFSGANVLTF
TRBV11-2,TRBJ1-2,CASSFTGGVYGYTF
TRBV6-6,TRBJ1-2,CASSYVTAGSRFGYTF
TRBV11-2,TRBJ2-3,CASSHRVDVLPDTQYF
TRBV28,TRBJ2-7,CASTERGLLYEQYF
TRBV6-6,TRBJ1-2,CASVQGLYGYTF
TRBV28,TRBJ2-7,CASRPTGPYEQYF
TRBV9,TRBJ1-3,CASSVEIQGGPRNTIYF
TRBV10-1,TRBJ2-2,CASSPKRAGELFF
TRBV7-9,TRBJ1-1,CASSLIGAEAFF
TRBV5-1,TRBJ2-7,CASSLPRTSGVGEQYF